This T cell receptor beta chain came from a study of OX40 agonist ivuxolimab in advanced cancers. Findings and caveats of the study: The study did not work out the antigen specificity of the expanded peripheral T cells.

The V gene end was trimmed by 4 bases and the J gene end by 5 bases; junction bases not matched to a gene: 3. The germline V gene encodes CDR1 SGHNT and CDR2 YYREEE (reference sequence). The CDR3 is 13 amino acids. TCRdb's copy holds only in-frame clones and misses some; the assay was immunoSEQ multiplex PCR. The sample records some 90,000 clones, around 87% being singletons. About this clone itself: Its antigen is currently unknown.

Blood specimens came from baseline, cycle 4 day 1, and cycle 7 day 1. Here the sequenced sample was CD4+ or CD8+ T cells sorted from blood, taken in a trial of the OX40 agonist ivuxolimab. The sequence was collected from an adult with an advanced solid tumor such as melanoma, head and neck, liver or kidney cancer. J is TRBJ1-1 and V is TRBV5-4, with TRBD1 matching 9 bases. The DNA of the CDR3 is TGTGCCAGCAGCCGGACAGGGGCGACTGAAGCTTTCTTT. Translating gives CASSRTGATEAFF.